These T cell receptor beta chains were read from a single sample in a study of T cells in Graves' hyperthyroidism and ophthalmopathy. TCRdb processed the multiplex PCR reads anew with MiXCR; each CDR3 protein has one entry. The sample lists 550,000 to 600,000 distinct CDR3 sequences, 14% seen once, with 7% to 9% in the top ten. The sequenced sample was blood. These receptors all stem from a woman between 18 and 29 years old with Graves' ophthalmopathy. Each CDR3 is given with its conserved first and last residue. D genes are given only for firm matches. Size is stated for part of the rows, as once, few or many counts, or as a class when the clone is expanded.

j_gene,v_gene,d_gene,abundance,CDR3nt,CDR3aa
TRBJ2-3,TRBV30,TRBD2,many,TGTGCCTGGACCCCTAGCGGCTTACAACATAGCACAGATACGCAGTATTTT,CAWTPSGLQHSTDTQYF
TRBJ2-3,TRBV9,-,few,TGTGCCAGCAGACATCGACAGGACCTAGGCACAGATACGCAGTATTTT,CASRHRQDLGTDTQYF
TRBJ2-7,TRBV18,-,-,TGTGCCAGCTCCCTTATCCCACAGGGGGGGGACGAGCAGTACTTC,CASSLIPQGGDEQYF
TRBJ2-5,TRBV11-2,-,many,TGTGCCAGCAGCTTAGGGGCCTCCCCGGGAGAGACCCAGTACTTC,CASSLGASPGETQYF
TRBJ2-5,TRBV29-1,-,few,TGCAGCGTTGGAGTAAACCAAGAGACCCAGTACTTC,CSVGVNQETQYF
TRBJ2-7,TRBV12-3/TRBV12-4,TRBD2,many,TGTGCCAGCAGTTTCTTAGCGGGAGGGCTAGGAGAGCAGTACTTC,CASSFLAGGLGEQYF
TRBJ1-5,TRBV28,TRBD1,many,TGTGCCAGCAGTTTAGGGGGACAGGGAGGGTATCAGCCCCAGCATTTT,CASSLGGQGGYQPQHF
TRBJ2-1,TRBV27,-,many,TGTGCCAGCAGTTTTCAGGGGGGCCCTGAGCAGTTCTTC,CASSFQGGPEQFF
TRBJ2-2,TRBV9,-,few,TGTGCCAGCAGCCTCCGGGCGGTCTTCGGGGAGCTGTTTTTT,CASSLRAVFGELFF
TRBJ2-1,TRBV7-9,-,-,TGTGCCAGCAGCCTCTGGGATTGGCAGTTCTTC,CASSLWDWQFF
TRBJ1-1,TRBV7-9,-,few,TGTGCCAGCAGCTTATATATTGTCAGGGATGACACTGAAGCTTTCTTT,CASSLYIVRDDTEAFF
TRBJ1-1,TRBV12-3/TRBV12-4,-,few,TGTGCCAGCAGTTTCCCCCTTGAAGCTTTCTTT,CASSFPLEAFF
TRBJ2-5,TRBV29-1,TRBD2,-,TGCAGCGCCCGAATTAGCGGGAGGATTCAAGAGACCCAGTACTTC,CSARISGRIQETQYF
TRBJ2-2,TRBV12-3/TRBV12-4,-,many,TGTGCCAGCACCCCGGACACCGGGGAGCTGTTTTTT,CASTPDTGELFF
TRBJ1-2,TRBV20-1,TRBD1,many,TGCAGTGCTAGAGTAAACAGGGGGCCTAATACTAACTATGGCTACACCTTC,CSARVNRGPNTNYGYTF
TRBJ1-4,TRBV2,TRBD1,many,TGTGCCAGTACCACGACAGGGCGTTCGGAAAAACTGTTTTTT,CASTTTGRSEKLFF
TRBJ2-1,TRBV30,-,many,TGTGCCTGGAGTGTACCGACTACCTTCAATGAGCAGTTCTTC,CAWSVPTTFNEQFF
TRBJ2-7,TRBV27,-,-,TGTGCCAGCAGTTTGTGGAGGGGCGAGCAGTACTTC,CASSLWRGEQYF
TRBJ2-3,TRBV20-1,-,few,TGCAGTGCTCTACCGGGCGGGGGCGGGGCGTCAGATACGCAGTATTTT,CSALPGGGGASDTQYF
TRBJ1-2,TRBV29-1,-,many,TGCAGCGTTGAAGGAGGAGACAGGAGGGCGGGCTATGGCTACACCTTC,CSVEGGDRRAGYGYTF